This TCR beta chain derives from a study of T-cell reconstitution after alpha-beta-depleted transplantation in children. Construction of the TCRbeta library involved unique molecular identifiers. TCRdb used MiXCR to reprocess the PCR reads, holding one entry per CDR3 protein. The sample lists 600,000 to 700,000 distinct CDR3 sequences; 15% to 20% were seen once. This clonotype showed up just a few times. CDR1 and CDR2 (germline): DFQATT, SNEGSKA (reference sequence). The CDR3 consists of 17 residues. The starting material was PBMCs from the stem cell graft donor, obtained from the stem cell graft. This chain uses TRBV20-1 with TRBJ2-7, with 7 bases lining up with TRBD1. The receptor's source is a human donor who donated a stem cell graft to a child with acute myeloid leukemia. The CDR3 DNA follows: TGCTGCGCTAGAGATCGGGACCGAGACAGGGCTACCTACGAGCAGTACTTC. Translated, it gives CCARDRDRDRATYEQYF.